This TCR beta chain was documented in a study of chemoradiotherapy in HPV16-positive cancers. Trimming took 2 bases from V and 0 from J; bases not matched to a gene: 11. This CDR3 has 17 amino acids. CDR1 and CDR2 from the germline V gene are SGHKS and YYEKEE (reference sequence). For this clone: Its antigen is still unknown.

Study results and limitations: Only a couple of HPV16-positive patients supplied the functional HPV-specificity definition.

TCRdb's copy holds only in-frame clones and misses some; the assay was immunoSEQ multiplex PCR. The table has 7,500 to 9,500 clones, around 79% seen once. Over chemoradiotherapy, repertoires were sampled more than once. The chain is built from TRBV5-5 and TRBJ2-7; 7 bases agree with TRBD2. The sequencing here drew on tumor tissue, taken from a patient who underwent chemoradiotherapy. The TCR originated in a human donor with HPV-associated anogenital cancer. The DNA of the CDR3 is TGTGCCAGCAGCTTTATTCTTCGTAGCGGGCCCTCCTACGAGCAGTACTTC. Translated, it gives CASSFILRSGPSYEQYF.